The rows below give T cell receptor beta chains drawn from one sample of a study of T cells in Graves' hyperthyroidism and ophthalmopathy. TCRdb independently ran MiXCR on the multiplex PCR reads; one entry per CDR3 protein. The table lists approximately 560,000 distinct CDR3 sequences, about 45% of them singletons. Material for sequencing was peripheral blood or thyroid tissue (not recorded which). These receptors were obtained from a woman under 30 with Graves' hyperthyroidism. The CDR3 runs from the conserved cysteine through the conserved F or W. D genes are given only for firm matches. Where a row states a size, it is once, few, many or the class of an expanded clone; other rows omit it.

abundance: .
v_gene: TRBV4-1
j_gene: TRBJ1-1
len: 15
d_gene: TRBD1
CDR3aa: CASGQDRTGNTEAFF
CDR3nt: TGCGCCAGCGGCCAAGATCGGACAGGGAACACTGAAGCTTTCTTT

abundance: few
v_gene: TRBV7-8
j_gene: TRBJ2-5
len: 16
d_gene: TRBD2
CDR3aa: CASSPPLGGYQETQYF
CDR3nt: TGTGCCAGCAGCCCCCCCCTGGGGGGGTACCAAGAGACCCAGTACTTC

abundance: .
v_gene: TRBV7-2
j_gene: TRBJ1-1
len: 16
d_gene: .
CDR3aa: CASSPIGAGTVTEAFF
CDR3nt: TGTGCCAGCAGCCCCATAGGGGCGGGGACGGTGACTGAAGCTTTCTTT

abundance: .
v_gene: TRBV7-2
j_gene: TRBJ2-5
len: 14
d_gene: .
CDR3aa: CASSLEVGGRAPYF
CDR3nt: TGTGCCAGCAGCTTAGAGGTTGGCGGGCGGGCCCCCTACTTC

abundance: many
v_gene: TRBV7-2
j_gene: TRBJ2-5
len: 15
d_gene: TRBD2
CDR3aa: CASSHPGGQGETQYF
CDR3nt: TGTGCCAGCAGCCACCCGGGAGGGCAGGGGGAGACCCAGTACTTC

abundance: many
v_gene: TRBV12-3/TRBV12-4
j_gene: TRBJ1-5
len: 14
d_gene: .
CDR3aa: CASSLGRHNQPQHF
CDR3nt: TGTGCCAGCAGTTTAGGGCGGCACAATCAGCCCCAGCATTTT

abundance: few
v_gene: TRBV6-5
j_gene: TRBJ2-7
len: 11
d_gene: .
CDR3aa: CASRGATGQYF
CDR3nt: TGTGCCAGCAGAGGGGCTACCGGGCAGTACTTC

abundance: .
v_gene: TRBV20-1
j_gene: TRBJ2-7
len: 14
d_gene: TRBD2
CDR3aa: CSAPLAGRSYEQYF
CDR3nt: TGCAGTGCTCCCTTAGCGGGACGGAGCTACGAGCAGTACTTC

abundance: .
v_gene: TRBV14
j_gene: TRBJ1-6
len: 13
d_gene: TRBD1
CDR3aa: CASSRQGTSPLHF
CDR3nt: TGTGCCAGCAGCCGACAGGGGACTTCACCCCTCCACTTT

abundance: .
v_gene: TRBV2
j_gene: TRBJ1-1
len: 14
d_gene: .
CDR3aa: CASRRQRMNTEAFF
CDR3nt: TGTGCCAGCAGAAGACAGAGGATGAACACTGAAGCTTTCTTT

abundance: .
v_gene: TRBV6-6
j_gene: TRBJ2-7
len: 14
d_gene: TRBD1
CDR3aa: CAGSYSGQSYEQYF
CDR3nt: TGTGCCGGCAGTTACTCGGGACAGTCCTACGAGCAGTACTTC

abundance: many
v_gene: TRBV7-2
j_gene: TRBJ1-2
len: 11
d_gene: .
CDR3aa: CASSFEPSGTF
CDR3nt: TGTGCCAGCAGCTTCGAGCCCTCGGGGACCTTC

abundance: many
v_gene: TRBV29-1
j_gene: TRBJ1-1
len: 13
d_gene: .
CDR3aa: CSVSQRGNTEAFF
CDR3nt: TGCAGCGTTAGTCAGCGTGGAAACACTGAAGCTTTCTTT

abundance: many
v_gene: TRBV29-1
j_gene: TRBJ1-5
len: 13
d_gene: .
CDR3aa: CSVGTAGNQPQHF
CDR3nt: TGCAGCGTTGGGACAGCGGGCAATCAGCCCCAGCATTTT

abundance: .
v_gene: TRBV5-5
j_gene: TRBJ1-2
len: 16
d_gene: .
CDR3aa: CASSQDLPAFGYGYTF
CDR3nt: TGCGCCAGCAGCCAAGATTTACCGGCGTTTGGTTATGGCTACACCTTC

abundance: .
v_gene: TRBV7-6
j_gene: TRBJ1-2
len: 15
d_gene: .
CDR3aa: CASSRRGRGRHGFTF
CDR3nt: TGTGCCAGCAGCAGGCGGGGACGGGGAAGGCACGGCTTCACCTTC

abundance: few
v_gene: TRBV12-3/TRBV12-4
j_gene: TRBJ1-3
len: 12
d_gene: .
CDR3aa: CASRIGRNTIYF
CDR3nt: TGTGCCAGCCGGATTGGGCGAAACACCATATATTTT

abundance: .
v_gene: TRBV13
j_gene: TRBJ1-2
len: 14
d_gene: .
CDR3aa: CASSSREVNYGYTF
CDR3nt: TGTGCCAGCAGTTCCCGGGAGGTTAACTATGGCTACACCTTC

abundance: few
v_gene: TRBV20-1
j_gene: TRBJ2-5
len: 13
d_gene: .
CDR3aa: CTAYWDNQETQYF
CDR3nt: TGCACCGCCTATTGGGACAACCAAGAGACCCAGTACTTC

abundance: .
v_gene: TRBV2
j_gene: TRBJ1-2
len: 18
d_gene: TRBD1
CDR3aa: CASSEDYGGTGINYGYTF
CDR3nt: TGTGCCAGCAGTGAAGATTATGGAGGGACAGGGATTAACTATGGCTACACCTTC

abundance: many
v_gene: TRBV10-3
j_gene: TRBJ1-6
len: 14
d_gene: .
CDR3aa: CAIRDFGYNSPLHF
CDR3nt: TGTGCCATCAGGGATTTCGGGTATAATTCACCCCTCCACTTT

abundance: many
v_gene: TRBV10-3
j_gene: TRBJ1-3
len: 14
d_gene: .
CDR3aa: CAISGTDSGNTIYF
CDR3nt: TGTGCCATCAGTGGCACCGACTCTGGAAACACCATATATTTT

abundance: .
v_gene: TRBV10-3
j_gene: TRBJ2-7
len: 13
d_gene: TRBD2
CDR3aa: CAIAAPGLAEQYF
CDR3nt: TGTGCCATCGCCGCGCCCGGACTAGCGGAGCAGTACTTC

abundance: few
v_gene: TRBV7-2
j_gene: TRBJ2-5
len: 16
d_gene: TRBD1
CDR3aa: CASSLGGQPSGETQYF
CDR3nt: TGTGCCAGCAGCTTAGGGGGACAGCCATCTGGAGAGACCCAGTACTTC

abundance: .
v_gene: TRBV29-1
j_gene: TRBJ2-5
len: 13
d_gene: .
CDR3aa: CSVVTGAGETQYF
CDR3nt: TGCAGCGTTGTAACTGGGGCCGGAGAGACCCAGTACTTC

abundance: .
v_gene: TRBV9
j_gene: TRBJ1-1
len: 15
d_gene: TRBD1
CDR3aa: CASSDPGQSNTEAFF
CDR3nt: TGTGCCAGCAGCGATCCGGGACAGTCGAACACTGAAGCTTTCTTT

abundance: .
v_gene: TRBV11-3
j_gene: TRBJ2-7
len: 13
d_gene: .
CDR3aa: CAASFGGSYEQYF
CDR3nt: TGTGCCGCTAGCTTCGGGGGCTCCTACGAGCAGTACTTC

abundance: many
v_gene: TRBV24-1
j_gene: TRBJ1-1
len: 13
d_gene: .
CDR3aa: CATSDRGLTEAFF
CDR3nt: TGTGCCACCAGTGACCGGGGACTCACTGAAGCTTTCTTT

abundance: once
v_gene: TRBV29-1
j_gene: TRBJ2-7
len: 12
d_gene: TRBD1
CDR3aa: CSVGDRGPEQYF
CDR3nt: TGCAGCGTCGGGGACAGGGGTCCCGAGCAGTACTTC

abundance: few
v_gene: TRBV7-3
j_gene: TRBJ2-7
len: 14
d_gene: .
CDR3aa: CASSLGQRSHQQYF
CDR3nt: TGTGCCAGCAGCCTCGGGCAGAGGAGTCACCAGCAGTACTTC

abundance: few
v_gene: TRBV2
j_gene: TRBJ1-2
len: 16
d_gene: .
CDR3aa: CASKAGWYLSNYGYTF
CDR3nt: TGTGCCAGCAAGGCGGGGTGGTACCTCTCAAACTATGGCTACACCTTC

abundance: .
v_gene: TRBV20-1
j_gene: TRBJ2-5
len: 12
d_gene: .
CDR3aa: CGARGELETQYF
CDR3nt: TGCGGTGCTAGAGGGGAGTTGGAGACCCAGTACTTC

abundance: few
v_gene: TRBV25-1
j_gene: TRBJ1-1
len: 16
d_gene: TRBD1
CDR3aa: CASSRTSGGLNTEAFF
CDR3nt: TGTGCCAGCAGCCGGACCTCAGGGGGCCTGAACACTGAAGCTTTCTTT

abundance: .
v_gene: TRBV5-1
j_gene: TRBJ1-1
len: 14
d_gene: .
CDR3aa: CASSLLGPHTGAFF
CDR3nt: TGCGCCAGCAGCTTGCTAGGACCCCACACTGGAGCTTTCTTT

abundance: .
v_gene: TRBV9
j_gene: TRBJ1-1
len: 14
d_gene: TRBD1
CDR3aa: CASSRTGLGTEAFF
CDR3nt: TGTGCCAGCTCACGGACAGGGTTAGGCACTGAAGCTTTCTTT

abundance: many
v_gene: TRBV15
j_gene: TRBJ2-7
len: 15
d_gene: .
CDR3aa: CATSREIEADYEQYF
CDR3nt: TGTGCCACCAGCAGAGAGATTGAGGCTGACTACGAGCAGTACTTC

abundance: .
v_gene: TRBV25-1
j_gene: TRBJ1-1
len: 15
d_gene: TRBD1
CDR3aa: CASRDRGRVDTEAFF
CDR3nt: TGTGCCAGCCGGGACAGGGGGCGCGTTGACACTGAAGCTTTCTTT

abundance: .
v_gene: TRBV29-1
j_gene: TRBJ2-5
len: 12
d_gene: .
CDR3aa: CSVPRVRETQYF
CDR3nt: TGCAGCGTTCCTAGGGTTAGGGAGACCCAGTACTTC

abundance: few
v_gene: TRBV19
j_gene: TRBJ1-5
len: 17
d_gene: .
CDR3aa: CASSIEFRGGSNQPQHF
CDR3nt: TGTGCCAGTAGTATTGAGTTCAGGGGAGGGAGCAATCAGCCCCAGCATTTT

abundance: many
v_gene: TRBV29-1
j_gene: TRBJ1-2
len: 13
d_gene: .
CDR3aa: CSVVGLSNYGYTF
CDR3nt: TGCAGCGTTGTAGGACTCTCTAACTATGGCTACACCTTC

abundance: .
v_gene: TRBV7-9
j_gene: TRBJ2-7
len: 15
d_gene: TRBD2
CDR3aa: CASSYSPAGGAEQYF
CDR3nt: TGTGCCAGCAGCTATAGTCCAGCGGGAGGAGCCGAGCAGTACTTC

abundance: .
v_gene: TRBV16
j_gene: TRBJ1-4
len: 13
d_gene: .
CDR3aa: CASRQGSGEKLFF
CDR3nt: TGTGCCAGCAGACAGGGTTCGGGCGAAAAACTGTTTTTT

abundance: .
v_gene: TRBV10-2
j_gene: TRBJ1-4
len: 12
d_gene: .
CDR3aa: CASGRANEKLFF
CDR3nt: TGCGCCAGCGGACGGGCAAATGAAAAACTGTTTTTT

abundance: .
v_gene: TRBV7-2
j_gene: TRBJ1-2
len: 14
d_gene: .
CDR3aa: CASSLGMANYGYTF
CDR3nt: TGTGCCAGCAGCTTGGGAATGGCTAACTATGGCTACACCTTC

abundance: .
v_gene: TRBV19
j_gene: TRBJ2-2
len: 14
d_gene: .
CDR3aa: CASSILLAAGELFF
CDR3nt: TGTGCCAGTAGTATTCTTCTAGCAGCCGGGGAGCTGTTTTTT

abundance: few
v_gene: TRBV24-1
j_gene: TRBJ1-2
len: 15
d_gene: .
CDR3aa: CATSDSTAGSYGYTF
CDR3nt: TGTGCCACCAGTGATTCCACGGCGGGGAGCTATGGCTACACCTTC

abundance: .
v_gene: TRBV7-2
j_gene: TRBJ1-4
len: 17
d_gene: .
CDR3aa: CASSPSWAFATNEKLFF
CDR3nt: TGTGCCAGCAGCCCCTCTTGGGCATTCGCAACTAATGAAAAACTGTTTTTT

abundance: .
v_gene: TRBV5-1
j_gene: TRBJ2-2
len: 12
d_gene: .
CDR3aa: CASSQVDGELFF
CDR3nt: TGTGCCAGCAGCCAAGTAGACGGGGAGCTGTTTTTT